The T cell receptor (beta chain) described here comes from a study of T cell responses to AZD1222 COVID-19 vaccine. Study results and caveats: Two AZD1222 doses significantly raised spike-specific TCR breadth and depth over controls. The donor cohort was predominantly white British with a female majority, and clonal diversity may have been underestimated. Scientists sampled the repertoires only once the peak T cell response had passed. Nearly half of spike-specific TCRs reportedly go after variant regions that carry no mutations.

Assay used: immunoSEQ multiplex PCR; TCRdb lists only in-frame clones, some missing. Of 110,000 to 150,000 clones listed, roughly nine tenths were seen once; the top ten hold about 1.9%. V was trimmed by 0 bases and J by 4 bases, leaving 10 bases between them. Germline V CDR1 and CDR2: LNHNV, YYDKDF (reference sequence). The CDR3 is made up of 15 amino acids. This clone is a singleton in its sample. Its antigen is not known. The receptor was derived from an adult in good health. The chain is built from TRBV15 and TRBJ2-1, with D possibly TRBD2 on 5 matching bases. The material sequenced was peripheral blood, taken on day 0 of AZD1222 vaccination. The CDR3 region is CATSRDRPGYNEQFF. As DNA, the CDR3 is TGTGCCACCAGCAGAGACAGGCCGGGGTACAATGAGCAGTTCTTC.